Shown below are 16 T cell receptor beta chains from a single sample sequenced in a study of Ad26.COV2.S vaccination and SARS-CoV-2 variants. Measured with immunoSEQ multiplex PCR; TCRdb has only the in-frame clones, and not every one. The profile covers roughly 300,000 clones, with about 89% appearing a single time and around 5.3% taken by the ten largest. Treatment of the sample: roughly 19 received Ad26.COV2.S at low or high dose, single or two shots; 5 received placebo; per-sample allocation not given. Specimens were obtained on day 63 following the first vaccine or placebo injection. Sequences were derived from peripheral blood, sampled in a trial of Ad26.COV2.S vaccine versus placebo. The receptors were gathered from a person aged 18-65 years who received the Ad26.COV2.S COVID-19 vaccine or a placebo.

The chain is built from TRBV7-2 and TRBJ1-6; no clear D. Per germline, CDR1 SGHTA and CDR2 FQGNSA. The CDR3 extends over 15 amino acids. Deletions cut 1 base from V and 5 bases from J, with 9 bases between. The CDR3 region is CASSLVVQNNSPLHF. The CDR3 bases are TGTGCCAGCAGCTTAGTCGTACAGAATAATTCACCCCTCCACTTT. The whole variable domain, remainder taken from reference TRBV7-2 and TRBJ1-6, is GAGVSQSPSNKVTEKGKDVELRCDPISGHTALYWYRQSLGQGLEFLIYFQGNSAPDKSGLPSDRFSAERTGGSVSTLTIQRTQQEDSAVYLCASSLVVQNNSPLHFGNGTRLTVT.

The V gene is TRBV28, the J gene TRBJ2-6; 9 bases are a match to TRBD1. The CDR3 totals 18 residues. V was pared by 2 bases and J by 1 base, with 6 bases of the junction left unmatched. Germline V CDR1 and CDR2: MDHEN, SYDVKM. The CDR3, as DNA: TGTGCCAGCAGTTTAGGGAGACAGGGGGTATCTGGGGCCAACGTCCTGACTTTC. This sequence encodes CASSLGRQGVSGANVLTF. Full variable domain (missing parts from reference TRBV28 and TRBJ2-6): DVKVTQSSRYLVKRTGEKVFLECVQDMDHENMFWYRQDPGLGLRLIYFSYDVKMKEKGDIPEGYSVSREKKERFSLILESASTNQTSMYLCASSLGRQGVSGANVLTFGAGSRLTVL.

The gene calls are TRBV19 and TRBJ2-1; D is undetermined. This CDR3 spans 15 amino acids. Trimming took 4 bases from V and 0 from J, leaving 10 bases between them. CDR1 and CDR2 from the germline V gene are LNHDA and SQIVND (reference sequence). The chain's CDR3 is CASSTDTYSYNEQFF. CDR3 DNA: TGTGCCAGTAGTACTGACACCTACTCCTACAATGAGCAGTTCTTC.

In this sample, this clone turned up once. This chain links TRBV13 with TRBJ1-4; the D gene is possibly TRBD1 (5 bases). Germline V gives CDR1 PRHDT, CDR2 FYEKMQ (reference sequence). The CDR3 has 15 residues. V lost 3 bases and J lost 3, with 11 bases in between. This chain's CDR3 is CASSLGGRANEKLFF. The CDR3 DNA reads as TGTGCCAGCAGCTTGGGGGGACGGGCTAATGAAAAACTGTTTTTT.

In the case of this clone: The identical CDR3 is also encoded by other nucleotide sequences in the sample. V and J are TRBV6-5 and TRBJ2-7; the match to TRBD1 covers 9 bases. V was pared by 6 bases and J by 1 base, with 7 bases of the junction left unmatched. This CDR3 contains 15 residues. The V gene's germline CDR1 is MNHEY and CDR2 SVGAGI. The CDR3 DNA follows: TGTGCCAGCAGAAAGGCTGGGACAGGGTCCTACGAGCAGTACTTC. This gives the protein CASRKAGTGSYEQYF.

CDR3: CASSQGAGWNEQFF. CDR3 in DNA: TGTGCCAGCAGCCAAGGAGCGGGGTGGAATGAGCAGTTCTTC. The J gene is TRBJ2-1, the V gene TRBV14; 7 bases map to TRBD2. CDR3 size: 14 residues. V dropped 1 base and J dropped 7; count of bases not matched to a gene: 4. Germline values: CDR1 SGHDN, CDR2 FVKESK.

This sequence joins TRBV3-1 (or the pseudogene TRBV3-2) and TRBJ2-7, with TRBD2 matching 11 bases. In germline, CDR1 is LGHDT, CDR2 YNNKEL (reference sequence). The junction had 2 bases not matched to a gene; V was cut back by 2 bases and J by 2 bases. The CDR3 runs 15 residues. This CDR3 reads CASSQLAGGTYEQYF. The CDR3 bases are TGTGCCAGCAGCCAACTAGCGGGAGGAACCTACGAGCAGTACTTC.

The J gene is TRBJ1-5, the V gene TRBV19; possibly TRBD1 for D (5 bases). Trimming pared 1 base from V and 1 base from J, leaving 8 bases between. The CDR3 is made up of 15 amino acids. The germline CDR1 and CDR2 sequences are LNHDA and SQIVND (reference sequence). CDR3 sequence reads: CASSIAGASNQPQHF. Here the CDR3 DNA reads TGTGCCAGTAGTATAGCCGGGGCGAGCAATCAGCCCCAGCATTTT.

This chain connects TRBV5-6 to TRBJ2-2, with 11 bases fitting TRBD2. The CDR3 is 19 residues long. V shed 3 bases, J shed 5 bases, and the junction held 15 bases outside the gene matches. The germline V gene has CDR1 SGHDT and CDR2 YYEEEE. The CDR3 spells CASSSEIVAGGPQTGELFF. CDR3 nucleotides: TGTGCCAGCAGCTCGGAAATAGTAGCGGGGGGGCCGCAAACCGGGGAGCTGTTTTTT.

The chain combines TRBV28 with TRBJ2-2, with 9 bases fitting TRBD1. CDR1 and CDR2 (germline): MDHEN, SYDVKM. After removal of 7 bases from V and 5 bases from J, the junction contained 8 bases not matched to a gene. There are 15 residues in the CDR3. The CDR3 sequence is CASKNRGRDTGELFF. DNA for the CDR3: TGTGCCAGCAAAAACAGGGGGCGAGATACCGGGGAGCTGTTTTTT.

The chain joins TRBV10-1 to TRBJ2-2; D remains ambiguous. Germline values: CDR1 WNHNN, CDR2 SYGVQD (reference sequence). The ends were cut back, 1 base at V and 2 bases at J, with 8 bases in the middle. This CDR3 is 15 amino acids long. The CDR3 reads CASSEYTGNTGELFF. CDR3 DNA sequence: TGCGCCAGCAGTGAGTACACCGGAAACACCGGGGAGCTGTTTTTT.

For this clone: The junction shows a germline mismatch at one end, possibly a read error. V and J are TRBV20-1 and TRBJ1-4, with D maybe TRBD1 (5 bases). Germline V gives CDR1 DFQATT, CDR2 SNEGSKA (reference sequence). The CDR3 consists of 10 residues. The CDR3 sequence is CSAQGDSRVF. In DNA form, the CDR3 reads TGCAGTGCTCAAGGGGATTCTAGAGTTTTT.

The gene calls are TRBV19 and TRBJ1-2, with 9 positions matching TRBD1. The junction had 9 bases not matched to a gene; V was cut back by 10 bases and J by 6 bases. The CDR3 is 13 amino acids. CDR1 is LNHDA, CDR2 SQIVND, per germline (reference sequence). CDR3: CATPDRGEHGYTF. CDR3 in DNA: TGTGCCACCCCGGACAGGGGTGAGCATGGCTACACCTTC.

The V call is TRBV7-9, the J call TRBJ1-3; D remains ambiguous. Germline CDR1 SEHNR, CDR2 FQNEAQ (reference sequence). V shed 6 bases and J shed 0 bases, with 12 bases lying between them. The CDR3 sequence is 15 residues long. CDR3 sequence: CASRSEADSGNTIYF. As DNA, the CDR3 is TGTGCCAGCAGGTCGGAAGCCGACTCTGGAAACACCATATATTTT.

CDR3 sequence reads: CASSRTGGNTIYF. The CDR3 DNA follows: TGTGCCAGCAGCCGGACAGGTGGAAACACCATATATTTT. The V gene is TRBV14, the J gene TRBJ1-3; TRBD1 matches 7 bases. The germline V gene encodes CDR1 SGHDN and CDR2 FVKESK. There are 13 residues in the CDR3. V was pared by 4 bases and J by 3 bases, with 0 bases of the junction left unmatched.

The chain joins TRBV5-1 to TRBJ2-4; TRBD2 is a possible D gene (6 bases). Trimming left V 0 bases short and J 2 bases short, with 18 bases between. CDR1 and CDR2 (germline): SGHRS, YFSETQ. This CDR3 is 18 amino acids long. CDR3 region: CASSLDVGGRESKNIQYF. In DNA form, the CDR3 reads TGCGCCAGCAGCTTGGACGTGGGAGGCCGTGAGTCCAAAAACATTCAGTACTTC. Combining the CDR3 with reference TRBV5-1 and TRBJ2-4 gives the whole variable domain KAGVTQTPRYLIKTRGQQVTLSCSPISGHRSVSWYQQTPGQGLQFLFEYFSETQRNKGNFPGRFSGRQFSNSRSEMNVSTLELGDSALYLCASSLDVGGRESKNIQYFGAGTRLSVL.